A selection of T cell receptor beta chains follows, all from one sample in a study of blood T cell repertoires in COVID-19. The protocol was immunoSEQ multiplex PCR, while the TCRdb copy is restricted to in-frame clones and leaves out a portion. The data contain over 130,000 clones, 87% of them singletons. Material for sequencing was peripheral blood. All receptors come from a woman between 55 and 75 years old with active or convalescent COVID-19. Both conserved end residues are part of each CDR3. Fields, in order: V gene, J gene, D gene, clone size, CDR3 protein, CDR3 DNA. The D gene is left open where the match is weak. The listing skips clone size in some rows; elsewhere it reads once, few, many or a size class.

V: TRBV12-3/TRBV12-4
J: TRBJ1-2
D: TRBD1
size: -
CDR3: CASSKGQNYGYTF
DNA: TGTGCCAGCAGTAAGGGACAGAATTATGGCTACACCTTC

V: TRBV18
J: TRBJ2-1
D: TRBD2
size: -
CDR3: CASSPPSGGYNEQFF
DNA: TGTGCCAGCTCACCACCGTCGGGGGGCTACAATGAGCAGTTCTTC

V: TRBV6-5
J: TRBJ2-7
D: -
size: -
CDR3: CASRSRIYEQYF
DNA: TGTGCCAGCAGGTCCAGAATCTACGAGCAGTACTTC

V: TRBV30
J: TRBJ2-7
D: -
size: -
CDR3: CAWSRGISYEQYF
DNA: TGTGCCTGGAGTAGGGGTATCTCCTACGAGCAGTACTTC

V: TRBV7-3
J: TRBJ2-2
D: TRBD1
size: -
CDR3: CASSFSGGDTGELFF
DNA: TGTGCCAGCAGCTTTTCAGGGGGCGACACCGGGGAGCTGTTTTTT

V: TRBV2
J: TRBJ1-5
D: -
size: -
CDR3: CASSEALPKLNQPQHF
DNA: TGTGCCAGCAGTGAAGCGCTACCGAAATTAAATCAGCCCCAGCATTTT

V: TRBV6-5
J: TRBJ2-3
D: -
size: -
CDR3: CASSYPGSIDTQYF
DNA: TGTGCCAGCAGTTACCCGGGATCAATAGATACGCAGTATTTT

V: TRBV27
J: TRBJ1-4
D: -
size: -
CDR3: CASGGQINEKLFF
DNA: TGTGCCAGCGGAGGCCAGATCAATGAAAAACTGTTTTTT

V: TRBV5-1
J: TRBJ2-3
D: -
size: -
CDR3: CASSPNTDTQYF
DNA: TGCGCCAGCAGCCCCAACACAGATACGCAGTATTTT

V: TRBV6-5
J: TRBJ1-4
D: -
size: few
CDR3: CASSLLSGASEKLFF
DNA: TGTGCCAGCAGTCTCCTCTCGGGAGCGAGTGAAAAACTGTTTTTT